The rows below give T cell receptor beta chains drawn from one sample of a study of blood T cells in healthy people across ages. Each CDR3 protein is one row after TCRdb ran MiXCR on the 5' RACE reads. This sample carries some 750,000 distinct CDR3 sequences, 20% to 25% of them seen once, and the ten largest clones take roughly 22%. Sequencing input: blood. The receptor source for this set is a man between 65 and 85 years old in good health. Both conserved end residues are part of each CDR3. D genes are given only for firm matches. Clone size is shown for a subset of rows, as once, few, many or a class of expanded clone.

j_gene | v_gene | abundance | d_gene | CDR3nt | CDR3aa
TRBJ2-5 | TRBV5-1 | - | TRBD2 | TGCGCCAGCGGTTCGGGGGGAACTACGGGAGAGCAGTACTTC | CASGSGGTTGEQYF
TRBJ2-7 | TRBV18 | - | - | TGTGCCAGCTCGTGGTTGAGCGAGCAGTACTTC | CASSWLSEQYF
TRBJ2-3 | TRBV7-6 | - | TRBD1 | TGTGCCAGCAGCCCCGGGACAGGGGGCGTCCAAGATACGCAGTATTTT | CASSPGTGGVQDTQYF
TRBJ2-5 | TRBV7-2 | - | - | TGTGCCAGCAGCCCCCTTGTACGACATCCCCAGTACTTC | CASSPLVRHPQYF
TRBJ1-1 | TRBV7-2 | - | - | TGTGCCAGCAGCTTAATTAAGGCGAACACTGAAGCTTTCTTT | CASSLIKANTEAFF
TRBJ2-4 | TRBV14 | few | - | TGTGCCAGCAGCCTTGGGGGCTACGCCAAAAACATTCAGTACTTC | CASSLGGYAKNIQYF
TRBJ1-2 | TRBV29-1 | few | - | TGCAGCGCGACCGGGGGGACAATTAACTATGGCTACACCTTC | CSATGGTINYGYTF
TRBJ1-2 | TRBV5-1 | - | - | TGCGCCAGCAGCCTAACGTTGGGGGAGGATGGCTACACCTTC | CASSLTLGEDGYTF
TRBJ2-2 | TRBV20-1 | few | - | TGCAGTGCTAGAGAAGCCCAGACCGGGGAGCTGTTTTTT | CSAREAQTGELFF
TRBJ1-5 | TRBV7-9 | few | - | TGTGCCAGCAGCCCAGGGGACGCTCAGCCCCAGCATTTT | CASSPGDAQPQHF
TRBJ2-2 | TRBV29-1 | - | - | TGCAGCGTCCTCTTGGGGGCCGGGGAGCTGTTTTTT | CSVLLGAGELFF
TRBJ1-4 | TRBV5-1 | few | - | TGCGCCAGCAGCCCCGGGACCACCCAGAGGAATGAAAAACTGTTTTTT | CASSPGTTQRNEKLFF
TRBJ2-5 | TRBV20-1 | - | - | TGCAGTGCTAGAGATCATCGTATCCGGTTAGAGACCCAGTACTTC | CSARDHRIRLETQYF
TRBJ2-4 | TRBV24-1 | few | - | TGTGCCACCAGTGACCCACTAGATGGAGGGAAAAACATTCAGTACTTC | CATSDPLDGGKNIQYF
TRBJ1-4 | TRBV10-3 | - | TRBD1 | TGTGCCACCGGGACAGGGGGCGGTGAAAAACTGTTTTTT | CATGTGGGEKLFF
TRBJ2-3 | TRBV7-8 | - | - | TGTGCCAGCAGCTTAGTACCGGGAGCCACAGATACGCAGTATTTT | CASSLVPGATDTQYF
TRBJ1-1 | TRBV4-3 | many | - | TGCGCCAGCAGCCAAGGATCAGGTCTCACAACTGAAGCTTTCTTT | CASSQGSGLTTEAFF
TRBJ1-5 | TRBV2 | - | TRBD1 | TGTGCCAGCAGCGGAGGGGGCGACCAGCCCCAGCATTTT | CASSGGGDQPQHF
TRBJ1-2 | TRBV6-5 | few | - | TGTGCCAGCAGTTACTCGGGCAGGGTGGGCTATGGCTACACCTTC | CASSYSGRVGYGYTF
TRBJ2-1 | TRBV3-1 | - | TRBD2 | TGTGCCAGCAGCCTTACTAGCGGGAGGCCCCACAAGTTCTTC | CASSLTSGRPHKFF
TRBJ1-5 | TRBV3-1 | - | - | TGTGCCAGCAGCCAAGGACGGGCGGAAAATCTGCCCCAGCATTTT | CASSQGRAENLPQHF
TRBJ2-7 | TRBV12-3/TRBV12-4 | - | TRBD2 | TGTGCCAGCAGGGGACTAGCGGGAGGGTACGAGCAGTACTTC | CASRGLAGGYEQYF
TRBJ2-3 | TRBV29-1 | - | - | TGCAGCGTTGGCAGGCGAGGACTAGATACGCAGTATTTT | CSVGRRGLDTQYF
TRBJ2-1 | TRBV11-2 | once | TRBD2 | TGTGCCAGCAGCTTGACTAGCGGCCCCCACGGGCAGTTCTTC | CASSLTSGPHGQFF
TRBJ1-1 | TRBV2 | few | TRBD1 | TGTGCCATACAGGGGCCCACTGAAGCTTTCTTT | CAIQGPTEAFF
TRBJ2-3 | TRBV4-3 | - | TRBD2 | TGCGCCAGCAGCCAATTAACCCTGACTAGCGGGAGTGTTACGCAGTATTTT | CASSQLTLTSGSVTQYF
TRBJ1-4 | TRBV6-5 | - | - | TGTGCCAGCAGTTACTCGATCCAGGGTGGGGCGCTTAATGAAAAACTGTTTTTT | CASSYSIQGGALNEKLFF
TRBJ2-2 | TRBV28 | few | - | TGTGCCAGCAGTGGACAGAACACCGGGGAGCTGTTTTTT | CASSGQNTGELFF
TRBJ1-2 | TRBV9 | - | - | TGTGCCAGCACTCTGACCGGGGCTAACTATGGCTACACCTTC | CASTLTGANYGYTF
TRBJ1-5 | TRBV20-1 | - | - | TGCAGTGCTAGAGATCTAGGAGAATATAGCAATCAGCCCCAGCATTTT | CSARDLGEYSNQPQHF
TRBJ2-2 | TRBV7-9 | - | - | TGTGCCAGCAGCTTATCAGAATTGGGCACCGGGGAGCTGTTTTTT | CASSLSELGTGELFF
TRBJ1-5 | TRBV20-1 | - | - | TGCAGTGCTACCCCTGCCGGCCATAATCAGCCCCAGCATTTT | CSATPAGHNQPQHF
TRBJ2-1 | TRBV12-3/TRBV12-4 | once | - | TGTGCCAGCAGACTACTAGCTGGTGAGCAGTTCTTC | CASRLLAGEQFF
TRBJ2-1 | TRBV7-3 | few | TRBD2 | TGTGCCAGCAGCTCACTAGCGGCATCCTACAATGAGCAGTTCTTC | CASSSLAASYNEQFF
TRBJ2-3 | TRBV10-3 | - | - | TGTGCCACCGATAGCGGCACAGATACGCAGTATTTT | CATDSGTDTQYF
TRBJ1-5 | TRBV19 | few | TRBD1 | TGTGCCAGTAGTATAGATCGGGGACAGGGGAGTCAGCCCCAGCATTTT | CASSIDRGQGSQPQHF
TRBJ1-1 | TRBV11-2 | - | - | TGTGCCAGCAGCGGAGGGACTTTCGCAGCTTTCTTT | CASSGGTFAAFF
TRBJ1-2 | TRBV20-1 | few | TRBD1 | TGCAGTGCTAGTGGGCGTCCAGGGGGTAACTATGGCTACACCTTC | CSASGRPGGNYGYTF
TRBJ1-5 | TRBV28 | few | TRBD1 | TGTGCCAGCGACAGGGGAAGGAGAGGCAATCAGCCCCAGCATTTT | CASDRGRRGNQPQHF
TRBJ1-2 | TRBV7-9 | few | - | TGTGCCAGCAGCTTTACCCTCGCCGATAACTATGGCTACACCTTC | CASSFTLADNYGYTF
TRBJ1-1 | TRBV10-3 | few | TRBD1 | TGTGCCACCAGGGGGATGGATGGGCGAGCTTTCTTT | CATRGMDGRAFF
TRBJ1-5 | TRBV7-2 | - | - | TGTGCCAGCAGCAGCAGGGGCCGTGGCAATCAGCCCCAGCATTTT | CASSSRGRGNQPQHF
TRBJ1-1 | TRBV7-9 | - | - | TGTGCCAGCAGGCTCACTGAAGCTTTCTTT | CASRLTEAFF
TRBJ2-7 | TRBV3-1 | - | TRBD1 | TGTGCCAGCAGCTCAAGGGGACAGGGGCCTCGTTACGAGCAGTACTTC | CASSSRGQGPRYEQYF
TRBJ2-3 | TRBV7-6 | - | TRBD2 | TGTGCCAGCAGCTTAGCCGGGGGGACCACCACAGATACGCAGTATTTT | CASSLAGGTTTDTQYF
TRBJ2-1 | TRBV4-1 | - | TRBD2 | TGCGCCAGCAGCCAAGGACTAGCGGGGAACCTCCAGTTCTTC | CASSQGLAGNLQFF
TRBJ1-1 | TRBV5-1 | - | TRBD1 | TGCGCCAGCAGCTTAACCGGGACAGGGAGCCGTTTTGGGAACACTGAAGCTTTCTTT | CASSLTGTGSRFGNTEAFF
TRBJ2-7 | TRBV12-3/TRBV12-4 | - | - | TGTGCCAGCAGTTTTTTTTTGGGAGTAGCGGATGCCTACGAGCAGTACTTC | CASSFFLGVADAYEQYF
TRBJ2-7 | TRBV20-1 | once | TRBD2 | TGCAGTGCTAGAGAGCGGGGGTACTACGAGCAGTACTTC | CSARERGYYEQYF
TRBJ1-1 | TRBV5-1 | - | TRBD1 | TGCGCCAGCAGCTCCCCGGGACAGGGGGTATTTGAAGCTTTCTTT | CASSSPGQGVFEAFF
TRBJ1-4 | TRBV2 | - | - | TGTGCCAGCACCGAATCATGGGGGTTCAATGAAAAACTGTTTTTT | CASTESWGFNEKLFF
TRBJ2-5 | TRBV12-3/TRBV12-4 | few | TRBD1 | TGTGCCAGCAGGACGACAGGGGGCCAAGAGACCCAGTACTTC | CASRTTGGQETQYF